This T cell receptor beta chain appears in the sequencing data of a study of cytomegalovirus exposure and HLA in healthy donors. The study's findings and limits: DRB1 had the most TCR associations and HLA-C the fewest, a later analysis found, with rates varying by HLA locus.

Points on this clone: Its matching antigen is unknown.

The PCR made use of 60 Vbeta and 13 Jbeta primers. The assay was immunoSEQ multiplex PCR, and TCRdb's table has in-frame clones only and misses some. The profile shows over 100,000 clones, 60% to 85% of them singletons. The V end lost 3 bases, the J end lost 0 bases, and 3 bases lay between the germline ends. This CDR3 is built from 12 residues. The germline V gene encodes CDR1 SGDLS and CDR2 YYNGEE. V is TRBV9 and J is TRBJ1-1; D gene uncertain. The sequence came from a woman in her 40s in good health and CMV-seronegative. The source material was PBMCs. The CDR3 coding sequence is TGTGCCAGCAGCGCTGTGAACACTGAAGCTTTCTTT. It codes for CASSAVNTEAFF.